A single sample gave rise to the 19 T cell receptor beta chains below, sequenced in a study of cytomegalovirus exposure and HLA in healthy donors. The primer mix had 60 Vbeta and 13 Jbeta primers. Generated by immunoSEQ multiplex PCR, the TCRdb table keeps only in-frame clones and is missing some. Here the sample spans approximately 170,000 clones, under 85% being singletons. The sequenced sample consisted of PBMCs. The receptors shown here come from a woman under 30 in good health and CMV-seropositive.

A few counts support this clone. The rearrangement links TRBV5-1 to TRBJ1-5; possibly TRBD1 for D (6 bases). Trimming cost V 4 bases and J 2 bases, with 16 bases left between them. In germline, CDR1 is SGHRS, CDR2 YFSETQ. CDR3 length: 16 residues. The CDR3 region is CASSPGGAVRNQPQHF. As DNA, the CDR3 is TGCGCCAGCAGCCCTGGGGGGGCGGTGCGCAATCAGCCCCAGCATTTT.

The CDR3 is CSGYLGRNEQFF. CDR3 in DNA: TGCAGCGGATATTTGGGGCGCAATGAGCAGTTCTTC. This rearrangement joins TRBV29-1 to TRBJ2-1, with D possibly matching TRBD1 (5 bases). Germline CDR1 SQVTM, CDR2 ANQGSEA. Trimming cost V 7 bases and J 6 bases, with 13 bases left between them. The CDR3 contains 12 residues.

The sample holds a few counts of this clone. This sequence joins TRBV7-2 and TRBJ2-3; 9 positions match TRBD2. The CDR3 sequence is 17 residues long. Germline lookup yields CDR1 SGHTA and CDR2 FQGNSA. After removal of 1 base from V and 2 bases from J, the junction contained 7 bases not matched to a gene. CDR3 bases: TGTGCCAGCAGCTTAGTGTCAGGACTAGCGAACACAGATACGCAGTATTTT. Encoded protein: CASSLVSGLANTDTQYF. Full variable domain (rest looked up from reference TRBV7-2 and TRBJ2-3): GAGVSQSPSNKVTEKGKDVELRCDPISGHTALYWYRQSLGQGLEFLIYFQGNSAPDKSGLPSDRFSAERTGGSVSTLTIQRTQQEDSAVYLCASSLVSGLANTDTQYFGPGTRLTVL.

The chain combines TRBV9 with TRBJ1-1; D not resolved. V lost 0 bases, J lost 5 bases, and 8 bases lay in between. Germline V CDR1 and CDR2: SGDLS, YYNGEE. There are 13 residues in the CDR3. CDR3 residues: CASSVARGTEAFF. The DNA of the CDR3 is TGTGCCAGCAGCGTAGCTAGAGGGACTGAAGCTTTCTTT.

This clone was seen only a few times. The J gene is TRBJ1-5, the V gene TRBV11-2; TRBD1 is a possible D gene (5 bases). The CDR3 contains 17 residues. Looked up from germline, CDR1 is SGHAT and CDR2 is FQNNGV. V was trimmed by 1 base and J by 4 bases, leaving 17 bases between them. CDR3 in DNA: TGTGCCAGCAGCTTAGGATCGGGGGGTTTAGGGAATCAGCCCCAGCATTTT. This gives the protein CASSLGSGGLGNQPQHF.

For the CDR3, the DNA is TGTGCCATCAGTGAAGTCCGGGAGGGGGGTGCTGAGCAGTTCTTC. Translating gives CAISEVREGGAEQFF. The chain recombines TRBV10-3 with TRBJ2-1, with 8 nucleotides matching TRBD2. The CDR3 runs 15 residues. CDR1 ENHRY and CDR2 SYGVKD come from the germline V gene. V lost 3 bases to trimming and J lost 9 bases; unmatched junction nucleotides: 10.

The chain links TRBV5-4 to TRBJ2-7; 10 bases line up with TRBD1. Germline CDR1 SGHNT, CDR2 YYREEE (reference sequence). V was pared by 4 bases and J by 3 bases, with 7 bases of the junction left unmatched. The CDR3 covers 15 residues. The CDR3 loop reads CASSRLGTGVYEQYF. The CDR3 bases are TGTGCCAGCAGCCGGTTGGGGACAGGGGTCTACGAGCAGTACTTC.

The chain recombines TRBV30 with TRBJ2-3; tentative D call: TRBD2 (6 bases). The CDR3 is made up of 12 amino acids. The germline CDR1 and CDR2 sequences are GTSNPN and SVGIG (reference sequence). The CDR3 spells CARGYSTDTQYF. As DNA, the CDR3 is TGTGCTCGGGGGTATTCGACAGATACGCAGTATTTT. The complete variable domain, with remaining parts taken from reference TRBV30 and TRBJ2-3, reads SQTIHQWPATLVQPVGSPLSLECTVEGTSNPNLYWYRQAAGRGLQLLFYSVGIGQISSEVPQNLSASRPQDRQFILSSKKLLLSDSGFYLCARGYSTDTQYFGPGTRLTVL.

This clone turned up a few times. The rearrangement links TRBV25-1 to TRBJ2-3, with TRBD1 identical over 8 bases. V lost 2 bases, J lost 5 bases, and 3 bases stayed unmatched. From germline, CDR1 is MGHDK and CDR2 SYGVNS. The CDR3 has 14 amino acids. For the CDR3, the DNA is TGTGCCAGCAGTGAAGGGACAGGCGGAGATACGCAGTATTTT. This encodes CASSEGTGGDTQYF.

The chain joins TRBV7-2 to TRBJ2-5, with D maybe TRBD2 (5 bases). The CDR3 spans 15 residues. Germline V lookup: CDR1 SGHTA, CDR2 FQGNSA. With 5 bases removed from V and 4 bases from J, the gap between germline ends came to 17 bases. As DNA, the CDR3 is TGTGCCAGCAGCCGAGCTCCGGGGTTGCGAGAGACCCAGTACTTC. This encodes CASSRAPGLRETQYF.

The gene calls are TRBV5-4 and TRBJ2-7; TRBD2 agrees at 8 bases. CDR3 length equals 14 residues. Germline assignment: CDR1 SGHNT and CDR2 YYREEE (reference sequence). The junction had 3 bases not matched to a gene; V was cut back by 2 bases and J by 2 bases. CDR3 sequence (DNA): TGTGCCAGCAGCTTCAGCGGGGGAACCTACGAGCAGTACTTC. Translated: CASSFSGGTYEQYF. The variable domain in full, with the rest retrieved from reference TRBV5-4 and TRBJ2-7, is ETGVTQSPTHLIKTRGQQVTLRCSSQSGHNTVSWYQQALGQGPQFIFQYYREEENGRGNFPPRFSGLQFPNYSSELNVNALELDDSALYLCASSFSGGTYEQYFGPGTRLTVT.

J is TRBJ1-1 and V is TRBV7-2; TRBD1 matches 7 bases. The CDR3 consists of 13 residues. Germline CDR1 is SGHTA and CDR2 is FQGNSA. V shed 5 bases and J 5 bases; nucleotides not matched to a gene: 5. The CDR3: CASSTRGRTEAFF. The DNA for the CDR3 is TGTGCCAGCAGCACCAGGGGGAGGACTGAAGCTTTCTTT.

V usage is TRBV2 and J usage is TRBJ1-2; possible D gene TRBD1, 6 bases. The ends were cut back, 5 bases at V and 0 bases at J, with 13 bases in the middle. Germline lookup yields CDR1 SNHLY and CDR2 FYNNEI. The CDR3 loop spans 15 amino acids. CDR3 coding DNA: TGTGCCAGCAGTATATACAGGGAACCTAACTATGGCTACACCTTC. Amino acid sequence: CASSIYREPNYGYTF.

As regards this clone: Because the CDR3 is missing its conserved closing phenylalanine or tryptophan, this is likely a read error. The DNA is omitted, as the CDR3 cannot be located on it reliably, and the CDR3 follows TCRdb's listing. This chain joins TRBV21-1 and TRBJ2-7; TRBD1, the table's D call, was not compared with the DNA. TRBV21-1 is classified as a pseudogene. Termini included, the CDR3 measures 11 amino acids. CDR3 region: CASSKGERDRS.

This sequence joins TRBV19 and TRBJ1-1; no reliable D call. CDR3 size: 14 residues. The germline V gene has CDR1 LNHDA and CDR2 SQIVND (reference sequence). Between the trimmed V and J ends, which lost 2 bases and 1 base, there was a span of 8 bases. The CDR3 DNA reads TGTGCCAGTAGTATACTTGGGCAGAACACTGAAGCTTTCTTT. The encoded protein is CASSILGQNTEAFF.

This clone was detected a few times. The gene calls are TRBV7-3 and TRBJ1-2; weak D call: TRBD1 (5 bases). With 4 bases removed from V and 6 bases from J, the gap between germline ends came to 12 bases. Per the germline V gene, CDR1 is SGHTA and CDR2 is FQGTGA. CDR3 length equals 13 residues. The CDR3 loop reads CASSYRKGDGYTF. The CDR3 coding sequence is TGTGCCAGCAGCTACAGGAAAGGCGATGGCTACACCTTC.

This chain joins TRBV9 and TRBJ2-1, with 9 bases identical to TRBD2. The CDR3 covers 14 residues. Trimming removed 1 base from V and 7 bases from J; junction bases left unmatched: 3. Germline-derived CDR1 and CDR2 are SGDLS and YYNGEE. CDR3 nucleotides: TGTGCCAGCAGCGTACTAGCGGGGCGGAATGAGCAGTTCTTC. Its protein product is CASSVLAGRNEQFF.

This chain joins TRBV9 and TRBJ1-1, with 9 bases aligning to TRBD1. CDR3 length: 16 amino acids. With 4 bases clipped from V and 4 bases from J, the junction kept 11 bases outside the gene matches. Germline-derived CDR1 and CDR2 are SGDLS and YYNGEE. CDR3 amino acids: CASSNNKRTGATEAFF. CDR3 sequence (DNA): TGTGCCAGCAGCAACAACAAACGGACAGGGGCCACTGAAGCTTTCTTT.

The genes are TRBV7-9 and TRBJ2-5; D is possibly TRBD2 (7 bases). The V gene's germline CDR1 is SEHNR and CDR2 FQNEAQ (reference sequence). V was trimmed by 8 bases and J by 1 base, leaving 17 bases between them. The CDR3 loop spans 15 amino acids. The CDR3 is CASSGHREGQETQYF. CDR3 bases: TGTGCCAGCTCGGGCCACAGGGAGGGCCAAGAGACCCAGTACTTC.